Sequencing of this TCR beta chain was carried out in a study of cytomegalovirus exposure and HLA in healthy donors. With 60 Vbeta and 13 Jbeta primers, the PCR was carried out. TCRdb's copy holds only in-frame clones and misses some; the assay was immunoSEQ multiplex PCR. The repertoire consists of under 130,000 clones, with 70% occurring once and the leading ten covering under 13%. The CDR3 extends over 14 amino acids. Looked up from germline, CDR1 is LNHDA and CDR2 is SQIVND (reference sequence). V was clipped by 4 bases and J by 4 bases; unmatched bases: 4. Sequenced material: PBMCs. The chain is built from TRBV19 and TRBJ2-1, with 7 bases aligning to TRBD2. This sequence originates from a man in his forties or fifties in good health and CMV-seropositive. The CDR3 spells CASSSGGYYNEQFF. DNA for the CDR3: TGTGCCAGTAGTAGCGGGGGTTATTACAATGAGCAGTTCTTC.